Listed below are T cell receptor beta chains from one sample, sequenced in a study of blood T cell repertoires in COVID-19. TCRdb's table, derived via immunoSEQ multiplex PCR, lists solely in-frame clones and lacks some. The sample holds hundreds of thousands of clones, 70% to 90% seen once. The sequenced sample was PBMCs or T cells enriched from blood (not recorded which). Receptor source: a woman aged 45-65 years who had recovered from COVID-19. Each CDR3 is given with its conserved first and last residue. A D gene is named only where the DNA matches it firmly. Clone size is shown for a subset of rows, as once, few, many or a class of expanded clone.

abundance	d_gene	len	v_gene	j_gene	CDR3aa	CDR3nt
once	NA	12	TRBV30	TRBJ1-6	CAWRKDSFPLHF	TGTGCCTGGAGAAAAGACAGTTTTCCCCTCCACTTT
NA	TRBD2	19	TRBV4-2	TRBJ2-3	CASSQGPGLAGGGTDTQYF	TGTGCCAGCAGCCAAGGTCCGGGACTAGCGGGAGGCGGCACAGATACGCAGTATTTT
NA	NA	20	TRBV7-3	TRBJ1-5	CASSLRIGRRLGLSNQPQHF	TGTGCCAGCAGCTTAAGAATCGGGAGGAGATTGGGATTAAGCAATCAGCCCCAGCATTTT
NA	NA	13	TRBV28	TRBJ1-1	CASTYLVATEAFF	TGTGCCAGCACCTATTTGGTTGCCACTGAAGCTTTCTTT
NA	NA	17	TRBV6-2/TRBV6-3	TRBJ2-4	CASSYHLREVGKNIQYF	TGTGCCAGCAGTTACCATTTAAGGGAGGTGGGCAAAAACATTCAGTACTTC
NA	NA	17	TRBV18	TRBJ2-6	CASSSTENSPGANVLTF	TGTGCCAGCTCATCGACCGAAAACAGTCCTGGGGCCAACGTCCTGACTTTC
NA	NA	14	TRBV28	TRBJ1-2	CASTGGPADYGYTF	TGTGCCAGCACCGGGGGACCGGCAGACTATGGCTACACCTTC
NA	NA	15	TRBV3-1/TRBV3-2	TRBJ2-2	CASSQRLKNTGELFF	TGTGCCAGCAGCCAGAGACTGAAAAACACCGGGGAGCTGTTTTTT
NA	TRBD2	16	TRBV13	TRBJ2-7	CASSFRVSGRALEQYF	TGTGCCAGCAGCTTCCGAGTTAGCGGGAGGGCCTTGGAGCAGTACTTC
NA	NA	16	TRBV28	TRBJ2-2	CASSLYLDRYTGELFF	TGTGCCAGCAGTTTATACCTGGACAGATACACCGGGGAGCTGTTTTTT
NA	NA	15	TRBV4-3	TRBJ1-2	CASSQDPTNNYGYTF	TGCGCCAGCAGCCAAGATCCAACAAATAACTATGGCTACACCTTC
NA	NA	15	TRBV5-1	TRBJ1-4	CASSPGGSGNEKLFF	TGCGCCAGCAGTCCCGGGGGTAGTGGGAATGAAAAACTGTTTTTT
NA	TRBD1	14	TRBV2	TRBJ2-2	CASIRDRGTGELFF	TGTGCCAGCATACGGGACAGGGGAACCGGGGAGCTGTTTTTT
NA	TRBD2	16	TRBV18	TRBJ2-1	CASSASGSNRVGEQFF	TGTGCCAGCTCAGCTAGCGGGAGTAATAGGGTCGGTGAGCAGTTCTTC
NA	NA	13	TRBV19	TRBJ1-1	CASTGGWRPEAFF	TGTGCCAGTACCGGAGGATGGCGGCCTGAAGCTTTCTTT
NA	NA	15	TRBV28	TRBJ2-7	CASSPPGGPTYEQYF	TGTGCCAGCAGTCCCCCAGGTGGCCCTACCTACGAGCAGTACTTC
NA	TRBD1	15	TRBV4-2	TRBJ2-3	CASRVGTASTDTQYF	TGTGCCAGCAGGGTGGGGACAGCTAGCACAGATACGCAGTATTTT
NA	NA	17	TRBV28	TRBJ2-7	CASSFNIYRTARYEQYF	TGTGCCAGCAGTTTCAACATATATCGGACTGCCCGCTACGAGCAGTACTTC
once	TRBD1	15	TRBV2	TRBJ1-1	CASSTPGGRNTEAFF	TGTGCCAGCAGTACCCCAGGGGGCCGGAACACTGAAGCTTTCTTT
NA	NA	15	TRBV5-4	TRBJ1-2	CASSLERETNYGYTF	TGTGCCAGCAGCTTGGAGCGGGAGACTAACTATGGCTACACCTTC
once	TRBD1	14	TRBV19	TRBJ1-1	CASSITGGSTEAFF	TGTGCCAGTAGTATCACAGGGGGCTCCACTGAAGCTTTCTTT
NA	NA	14	TRBV5-1	TRBJ1-5	CASSLGGDLGPQHF	TGCGCCAGCAGCTTGGGAGGAGACCTAGGGCCCCAGCATTTT
NA	TRBD1	13	TRBV19	TRBJ2-5	CASSRYRGETQYF	TGTGCCAGTAGTCGGTACAGGGGAGAGACCCAGTACTTC
NA	TRBD2	15	TRBV19	TRBJ2-1	CASSHSASGRGEQFF	TGTGCCAGTAGTCACTCGGCTAGCGGGAGAGGTGAGCAGTTCTTC
once	NA	12	TRBV11-2	TRBJ2-1	CASSSSVSEQFF	TGTGCCAGCAGCTCTAGCGTCAGTGAGCAGTTCTTC
NA	TRBD2	16	TRBV30	TRBJ2-1	CAWGGRGSGSYNEQFF	TGTGCCTGGGGAGGGAGGGGTAGCGGGAGCTACAATGAGCAGTTCTTC
NA	TRBD1	15	TRBV27	TRBJ2-2	CASRQGAATTGELFF	TGTGCCAGCAGACAGGGGGCCGCGACCACCGGGGAGCTGTTTTTT
NA	TRBD1	12	TRBV28	TRBJ1-1	CASSPVDRGAFF	TGTGCCAGCAGTCCTGTTGACAGGGGAGCTTTCTTT
NA	NA	15	TRBV2	TRBJ1-2	CASSENSGGAFGYTF	TGTGCCAGCAGTGAAAACTCGGGGGGCGCATTTGGCTACACCTTC
NA	NA	13	TRBV25-1	TRBJ2-5	CASSEYAGETQYF	TGTGCCAGCAGTGAATATGCGGGAGAGACCCAGTACTTC
NA	NA	12	TRBV7-9	TRBJ1-1	CASSLYGTEAFF	TGTGCCAGCAGCTTGTACGGGACTGAAGCTTTCTTT
once	TRBD1	14	TRBV24-1	TRBJ1-2	CATSGSGQGYGYTF	TGTGCCACCAGTGGTTCGGGACAGGGTTATGGCTACACCTTC
NA	TRBD2	13	TRBV7-2	TRBJ2-7	CASSLVLAGEQYF	TGTGCCAGCAGCTTAGTACTAGCGGGGGAGCAGTACTTC
NA	TRBD1	16	TRBV19	TRBJ2-1	CASSTRQGRSYNEQFF	TGTGCCAGTAGTACCCGACAGGGACGCTCCTACAATGAGCAGTTCTTC
NA	TRBD2	14	TRBV3-1/TRBV3-2	TRBJ2-1	CASGGGLARNEQFF	TGTGCCAGCGGGGGGGGACTAGCTAGGAATGAGCAGTTCTTC